A single sample is the source of the 9 T cell receptor beta chains below, sequenced in a study of shared clonotypes between healthy human individuals. The data were produced by immunoSEQ multiplex PCR, yet TCRdb's version contains in-frame clones alone and is incomplete. The sample lists roughly 1,100,000 clones; 65% to 80% were seen once. Sequencing input: memory CD4+ T cells sorted from blood. Stated subset: CD45RA-negative fraction. The origin of the receptors is a man younger than 35 in good health.

The genes are TRBV9 and TRBJ2-3; a possible D gene is TRBD2 (6 bases). Trimming pared 4 bases from V and 5 bases from J, leaving 11 bases between. CDR1 and CDR2 from the germline V gene are SGDLS and YYNGEE. This CDR3 has 13 residues. CDR3: CASSRGTEDTQYF. In nucleotides, the CDR3 is TGTGCCAGCAGCCGCGGGACCGAAGATACGCAGTATTTT.

The chain couples TRBV19 to TRBJ2-7, with D hard to call. CDR3 length: 14 amino acids. Germline assignment: CDR1 LNHDA and CDR2 SQIVND (reference sequence). The V gene lost 5 bases and the J gene lost 3 bases, with 14 bases spanning the gap. CDR3 region: CASSPGSTVYEQYF. The DNA for the CDR3 is TGTGCCAGTAGTCCAGGATCCACCGTCTACGAGCAGTACTTC.

V is TRBV18 and J is TRBJ1-1, with D possibly being TRBD1 (5 bases). The germline V gene has CDR1 KGHSH and CDR2 LQKENI. This CDR3 spans 16 amino acids. Trimming cost V 4 bases and J 2 bases, with 17 bases left between them. The CDR3 protein is CASSLLTGLLNTEAFF. CDR3 DNA: TGTGCCAGCTCACTACTTACGGGACTTTTAAACACTGAAGCTTTCTTT. The variable domain in full, completed from reference TRBV18 and TRBJ1-1, reads NAGVMQNPRHLVRRRGQEARLRCSPMKGHSHVYWYRQLPEEGLKFMVYLQKENIIDESGMPKERFSAEFPKEGPSILRIQQVVRGDSAAYFCASSLLTGLLNTEAFFGQGTRLTVV.

V gene TRBV7-2 combines with J gene TRBJ1-1, with unresolved D. In germline, CDR1 is SGHTA, CDR2 FQGNSA. Trimming pared 1 base from V and 1 base from J, leaving 10 bases between. CDR3 size: 15 residues. The CDR3 region is CASSLGPVGNTEAFF. DNA for the CDR3: TGTGCCAGCAGCTTAGGCCCCGTGGGGAACACTGAAGCTTTCTTT.

J is TRBJ2-7 and V is TRBV10-2; 11 positions agree with TRBD2. Germline CDR1 reads WSHSY; CDR2 reads SAAADI. J was trimmed by 6 bases and V by 7 bases; bases with no gene match: 5. The CDR3 contains 13 residues. The CDR3, as DNA: TGCGCCAGCAATAGCGGGAGGGCCCTCGAGCAGTACTTC. It yields the protein CASNSGRALEQYF.

The CDR3 nucleotides read TGCGCCAGCAGCCAGGGGCCGGGACAGGGGGATGAGACCCAGTACTTC. This encodes CASSQGPGQGDETQYF. This chain uses TRBV4-1 with TRBJ2-5, with TRBD1 identical over 11 bases. Trimming took 3 bases from V and 5 from J; bases not matched to a gene: 8. Germline assignment: CDR1 MGHRA and CDR2 YSYEKL. The CDR3 has 16 amino acids.

This clone was seen just once. The chain joins TRBV14 to TRBJ2-2; no definite D call. Germline V lookup: CDR1 SGHDN, CDR2 FVKESK. V was pared by 0 bases and J by 2 bases, with 4 bases between. This CDR3 region has 14 residues. DNA of the CDR3: TGTGCCAGCAGCCAAGATTACAACACCGGGGAGCTGTTTTTT. This gives the protein CASSQDYNTGELFF.

This chain links TRBV5-4 with TRBJ2-7, with 10 nucleotides matching TRBD1. Germline lookup yields CDR1 SGHNT and CDR2 YYREEE (reference sequence). This CDR3 spans 15 amino acids. The V and J ends lost 4 bases and 2 bases, in that order; junction bases with no gene match: 6. The CDR3 DNA sequence: TGTGCCAGCAGCAAGGGGACAGGGGTTACCTACGAGCAGTACTTC. Translated: CASSKGTGVTYEQYF.

This clone has more than one count but fewer than ten. J is TRBJ1-1 and V is TRBV30; maybe TRBD1 (5 bases). The CDR3 covers 12 residues. Germline CDR1 and CDR2: GTSNPN and SVGIG (reference sequence). With 3 bases removed from V and 3 bases from J, the gap between germline ends came to 8 bases. The CDR3 sequence is CAWSIRDTEAFF. CDR3 coding DNA: TGTGCCTGGAGCATCAGGGACACTGAAGCTTTCTTT.